Below are 28 T cell receptor beta chains sequenced from a single sample in a study of cytomegalovirus exposure and HLA in healthy donors (dated by TCRdb to 2016 to 2017). Library generation was performed with the immunoSEQ multiplex PCR assay. The table was pulled from immuneACCESS by TCRdb, which kept in-frame rearrangements only. Such tables lose some clones; where checked, under half of the loss comes from unresolved V genes, and the rest has no known cause. Across this sample there are about 240,000 clones, with 85% to 90% seen only once. The top ten clonotypes cover around 2.6% of the sample. Sequencing used PBMCs. These TCRs come from a man aged 18-30 years in good health and CMV-seronegative.

V is TRBV27 and J is TRBJ2-1; 7 bases map to TRBD2. The CDR3 totals 15 residues. From germline, CDR1 is MNHEY and CDR2 SMNVEV (reference sequence). With 6 bases clipped from V and 4 bases from J, the junction kept 9 bases outside the gene matches. The CDR3 spells CASSEGLEGYNEQFF. The CDR3 nucleotides read TGTGCCAGCAGCGAAGGACTAGAAGGGTACAATGAGCAGTTCTTC.

The table lists this clone with a count of one. This sequence joins TRBV18 and TRBJ2-7; D is uncertain. CDR1 and CDR2 from the germline V gene are KGHSH and LQKENI. The CDR3 runs to 14 residues. The V end was cut by 1 base, the J end by 2 bases, with 9 bases between. The CDR3 sequence is CASSPRSFPYEQYF. The CDR3 DNA reads TGTGCCAGCTCACCACGGAGTTTCCCCTACGAGCAGTACTTC.

This chain uses TRBV19 with TRBJ2-7, with 7 bases lining up with TRBD1. Germline-derived CDR1 and CDR2 are LNHDA and SQIVND (reference sequence). Trimming cost V 3 bases and J 3 bases; bases outside gene matches: 2. CDR3 length equals 13 residues. CDR3 bases: TGTGCCAGTAGTATCACAGGGGACTACGAGCAGTACTTC. Protein: CASSITGDYEQYF.

The rearrangement joins TRBV10-3 to TRBJ1-1; D remains ambiguous. Per germline, CDR1 ENHRY and CDR2 SYGVKD. Trimming pared 4 bases from V and 4 bases from J, leaving 10 bases between. The CDR3 runs 13 residues. CDR3 protein: CAISGRGGTEAFF. The CDR3 DNA follows: TGTGCCATCAGTGGTCGGGGAGGCACTGAAGCTTTCTTT.

The chain recombines TRBV2 with TRBJ2-1; 10 bases match TRBD2. The length of the CDR3 is 16 residues. CDR1 and CDR2 (germline): SNHLY, FYNNEI. V lost 2 bases to trimming and J lost 1 base; unmatched junction nucleotides: 2. DNA for the CDR3: TGTGCCAGCAGTGAACTAGCGGGGGTGTCCTACAATGAGCAGTTCTTC. It is translated as CASSELAGVSYNEQFF.

This clone has just a few counts. The J gene is TRBJ2-2, the V gene TRBV12-5; TRBD1 agrees at 7 bases. CDR3 size: 15 residues. Looked up from germline, CDR1 is LGHNT and CDR2 is FRNRAP. V shed 6 bases and J 7 bases; nucleotides not matched to a gene: 11. Here the CDR3 reads CASGMTRQGNGELFF. CDR3 bases: TGTGCTAGTGGAATGACAAGACAGGGCAACGGGGAGCTGTTTTTT.

The chain recombines TRBV7-2 with TRBJ1-6, with a tentative D call TRBD1 (5 bases). Trimming stripped 5 bases from V and 9 bases from J, with 14 bases between. Germline V gene lookup returns CDR1 SGHTA and CDR2 FQGNSA. This CDR3 is 14 amino acids long. Here the CDR3 DNA reads TGTGCCAGCAGCCGGGGGGTGGCAGGTTCACCCCTCCACTTT. Amino acids: CASSRGVAGSPLHF. Full variable domain (outside the CDR3, taken from reference TRBV7-2 and TRBJ1-6): GAGVSQSPSNKVTEKGKDVELRCDPISGHTALYWYRQSLGQGLEFLIYFQGNSAPDKSGLPSDRFSAERTGGSVSTLTIQRTQQEDSAVYLCASSRGVAGSPLHFGNGTRLTVT.

V and J are TRBV27 and TRBJ2-2; TRBD2 agrees at 13 bases. With 4 bases clipped from V and 7 bases from J, the junction kept 6 bases outside the gene matches. Germline CDR1 reads MNHEY; CDR2 reads SMNVEV (reference sequence). The length of the CDR3 is 16 residues. The CDR3 protein is CASSSGLAGLIGELFF. The CDR3 coding sequence is TGTGCCAGCAGTTCGGGACTAGCGGGATTGATCGGGGAGCTGTTTTTT.

The chain uses TRBV11-2 and TRBJ1-4; 7 nucleotides match TRBD1. Per germline, CDR1 SGHAT and CDR2 FQNNGV. V was pared by 1 base and J by 8 bases, with 7 bases of the junction left unmatched. This CDR3 region has 15 residues. CDR3 region: CASSLVGGREEKLFF. CDR3 bases: TGTGCCAGCAGCTTAGTAGGGGGCAGAGAGGAAAAACTGTTTTTT. Full variable domain (remainder filled in from reference TRBV11-2 and TRBJ1-4): EAGVAQSPRYKIIEKRQSVAFWCNPISGHATLYWYQQILGQGPKLLIQFQNNGVVDDSQLPKDRFSAERLKGVDSTLKIQPAKLEDSAVYLCASSLVGGREEKLFFGSGTQLSVL.

The chain employs TRBV5-4 and TRBJ2-5; the match to TRBD2 covers 9 bases. Germline CDR1 is SGHNT and CDR2 is YYREEE (reference sequence). With V trimmed by 3 bases and J by 4 bases, 7 bases remained unmatched. This CDR3 contains 15 residues. This chain's CDR3 is CASSSPGTSRETQYF. CDR3 in DNA: TGTGCCAGCAGCTCACCCGGGACTAGCAGAGAGACCCAGTACTTC.

The genes are TRBV2 and TRBJ2-7, with D perhaps TRBD1 (6 bases). The CDR3 loop spans 11 amino acids. Trimming shortened V by 6 bases and J by 5 bases, and 8 bases separated the two germline ends. Germline CDR1 and CDR2: SNHLY and FYNNEI. The CDR3 coding sequence is TGTGCCAGCAGGTACAGGGACGAGCAGTACTTC. It yields the protein CASRYRDEQYF.

The rearrangement uses TRBV19 and TRBJ2-2; 10 bases match TRBD2. The trim removed 4 bases at V and 5 bases at J, leaving 4 bases unmatched. Germline CDR1 and CDR2: LNHDA and SQIVND (reference sequence). This CDR3 spans 15 amino acids. The CDR3 DNA sequence: TGTGCCAGTAGTAAGCGGGAGGGCCAAACCGGGGAGCTGTTTTTT. Its translation: CASSKREGQTGELFF.

This clone was seen once. The chain is built from TRBV7-2 and TRBJ2-1; maybe TRBD1 (6 bases). Trimming cost V 0 bases and J 9 bases, with 9 bases left between them. Per the germline V gene, CDR1 is SGHTA and CDR2 is FQGNSA. The CDR3 runs to 13 residues. For the CDR3, the DNA is TGTGCCAGCAGCTTAGCTAGGGGGACTGAGCAGTTCTTC. Residues: CASSLARGTEQFF.

This chain joins TRBV4-3 and TRBJ2-1, with a weak D call TRBD2 (6 bases). CDR1 is LGHNA, CDR2 YSLEER, per germline. V was shortened by 4 bases and J by 10 bases, with 35 bases between the two germline ends. This CDR3 has 20 amino acids. The CDR3 nucleotides read TGCGCCAGCAGCCCCGGTTCCTTCCTGGTCGAGGAGGGCCTTGAAAGAGAGCAGTTCTTC. Protein: CASSPGSFLVEEGLEREQFF.

This rearrangement joins TRBV6-1 to TRBJ1-2; 7 bases agree with TRBD1. V trimming: 6 bases; J trimming: 8 bases; junction bases outside the gene matches: 9. CDR3 length equals 13 residues. The germline CDR1 and CDR2 sequences are MNHNS and SASEGT. The DNA for the CDR3 is TGTGCCAGCAGGGGGACAGATGTGGCCGGCTACACCTTC. Encoded protein: CASRGTDVAGYTF.

The chain uses TRBV5-4 and TRBJ2-7; TRBD1 agrees at 10 bases. The CDR3 runs to 14 residues. Germline V gives CDR1 SGHNT, CDR2 YYREEE (reference sequence). V lost 3 bases to trimming and J lost 4 bases; unmatched junction nucleotides: 4. CDR3 in amino acids: CASSSKGQGYEQYF. The CDR3, as DNA: TGTGCCAGCAGCTCGAAGGGACAGGGGTACGAGCAGTACTTC.

V usage is TRBV4-2 and J usage is TRBJ2-3, with TRBD2 matching 8 bases. Germline CDR1 reads LGHNA; CDR2 reads YNFKEQ. CDR3 length: 15 residues. V gave up 3 bases and J gave up 0 bases; unmatched junction bases: 2. CDR3 region: CASSQTSVSTDTQYF. CDR3 coding DNA: TGTGCCAGCAGCCAGACTAGCGTTAGCACAGATACGCAGTATTTT.

The chain links TRBV7-2 to TRBJ2-2, with D unresolved. The CDR3 loop spans 11 amino acids. CDR1 and CDR2 from the germline V gene are SGHTA and FQGNSA. The V end was cut by 3 bases, the J end by 7 bases, with 3 bases between. CDR3 bases: TGTGCCAGCAGCTTCCACGGGGAGCTGTTTTTT. Translated: CASSFHGELFF.

This clone was counted a few times. V is TRBV11-2 and J is TRBJ1-5, with TRBD1 identical over 8 bases. Trimming took 5 bases from V and 7 from J; bases not matched to a gene: 7. This CDR3 is built from 14 residues. CDR1 SGHAT and CDR2 FQNNGV come from the germline V gene. Here the CDR3 DNA reads TGTGCCAGCAGCCCCGGGACAGGCCGCCAGCCCCAGCATTTT. It yields the protein CASSPGTGRQPQHF.

CDR3 in amino acids: CASSQERGGEPFF. The CDR3 coding sequence is TGCGCCAGCAGCCAAGAGCGGGGGGGGGAACCTTTCTTT. The chain carries TRBV4-3 and TRBJ1-1, with D perhaps matching TRBD1 (5 bases). The CDR3 has 13 amino acids. V was pared by 0 bases and J by 12 bases, with 14 bases between. Germline CDR1 is LGHNA and CDR2 is YSLEER.

J is TRBJ1-2 and V is TRBV12-5; TRBD1 is a possible D gene (5 bases). Germline lookup yields CDR1 LGHNT and CDR2 FRNRAP. The CDR3 covers 13 residues. V shed 7 bases and J shed 1 base, with 10 bases lying between them. The CDR3 spells CASARDSNYGYTF. CDR3 nucleotides: TGTGCTAGTGCCCGAGACAGTAACTATGGCTACACCTTC.

This chain uses TRBV6-1 with TRBJ2-5; 8 nucleotides line up with TRBD2. The CDR3 loop spans 13 amino acids. The V gene's germline CDR1 is MNHNS and CDR2 SASEGT. Trimming removed 6 bases from V and 2 bases from J; junction bases left unmatched: 2. As DNA, the CDR3 is TGTGCCAGCAGGACTAGCGCGCAAGAGACCCAGTACTTC. Translating it yields CASRTSAQETQYF.

This chain links TRBV6-5 with TRBJ1-1; weak D call: TRBD1 (5 bases). V was clipped by 8 bases and J by 11 bases, with 18 bases between them. The CDR3 has 12 residues. Germline lookup yields CDR1 MNHEY and CDR2 SVGAGI. CDR3 sequence: CASGAWGWDAFF. The DNA of the CDR3 is TGTGCCAGCGGGGCTTGGGGCTGGGATGCTTTCTTT.

DNA of the CDR3: TGTGCCAGCAGCCCGGCGGGAGCATGGGAGACCCAGTACTTC. Protein: CASSPAGAWETQYF. The chain employs TRBV9 and TRBJ2-5, with TRBD2 matching over 7 bases. The CDR3 consists of 14 residues. The ends lost 4 bases at V and 5 bases at J; junction bases unmatched: 8. Germline CDR1 is SGDLS and CDR2 is YYNGEE.

The V and J genes are TRBV7-8 and TRBJ2-7; 7 bases are a match to TRBD1. This CDR3 comprises 14 residues. The ends lost 5 bases at V and 2 bases at J; junction bases unmatched: 6. Germline loops: CDR1 SGHVS, CDR2 FQNEAQ. CDR3 DNA sequence: TGTGCCAGCAGCCTCTACGGACAGGCCTACGAGCAGTACTTC. Protein product: CASSLYGQAYEQYF.

This chain joins TRBV30 and TRBJ1-1, with D maybe TRBD1 (6 bases). Trimming pared 5 bases from V and 5 bases from J, leaving 12 bases between. Germline V gene data show CDR1 as GTSNPN and CDR2 as SVGIG (reference sequence). The CDR3 sequence is 12 residues long. CDR3 DNA sequence: TGTGCCTGGGACAGGCTCGGAACTGAAGCTTTCTTT. It translates to CAWDRLGTEAFF.

Details on this clone: One junction end does not reproduce the germline sequence, and a read error may be involved. The chain has TRBV27 and TRBJ2-7, with 9 bases fitting TRBD2. The CDR3 is made up of 13 amino acids. The germline gives CDR1 MNHEY, CDR2 SMNVEV (reference sequence). The CDR3 region is CASSLRAGGLYRF. In DNA, the CDR3 is TGTGCCAGCAGTTTGAGAGCGGGAGGCCTCTATCGATTC.

The CDR3, as DNA: TGTGCCAGCTCGCCGAGCTCCTATAATTCACCCCTCCACTTT. Translating gives CASSPSSYNSPLHF. The V gene is TRBV6-5, the J gene TRBJ1-6; D not resolved. The CDR3 length is 14 residues. V lost 8 bases to trimming and J lost 0 bases, with 8 bases between them. Germline assignment: CDR1 MNHEY and CDR2 SVGAGI.